This passage covers 30 T cell receptor beta chains from one sample sequenced in a study of CD8 T cells in Susac syndrome. RNA totalling about 0.5 to 1 ug underwent reverse transcription with random hexamers. TCRdb redid the calling of the immunoSEQ multiplex PCR reads with MiXCR, one entry per CDR3 protein. The table records 400,000 to 550,000 distinct CDR3 sequences, around 85% of them present only once. The sequenced sample consisted of CD8+ T cells from PBMCs. All receptors come from a human donor with multiple sclerosis.

The gene calls are TRBV7-7 and TRBJ2-3, with a tentative D call TRBD1 (6 bases). The germline gives CDR1 SSHAT, CDR2 FNYEAQ (reference sequence). The length of the CDR3 is 14 residues. The V and J ends lost 4 bases and 0 bases respectively, with 8 bases between them. CDR3 sequence: CASSSGHSTDTQYF. Here the CDR3 DNA reads TGTGCCAGCAGCTCGGGACACAGCACAGATACGCAGTATTTT.

This rearrangement joins TRBV6-1 to TRBJ1-1; possible D gene TRBD1, 5 bases. Germline V CDR1 and CDR2: MNHNS, SASEGT. Trimming stripped 2 bases from V and 4 bases from J, with 14 bases between. This CDR3 is 15 amino acids long. The CDR3 is CASSEWAIGGTEAFF. Here the CDR3 DNA reads TGTGCCAGCAGTGAATGGGCTATCGGGGGCACTGAAGCTTTCTTT.

The V call is TRBV4-1, the J call TRBJ1-1; D gene ambiguous. Germline CDR1 and CDR2: MGHRA and YSYEKL. This CDR3 is built from 15 residues. V was shortened by 3 bases and J by 2 bases, with 13 bases between the two germline ends. The CDR3 nucleotides are TGCGCCAGCAGCCAGCAGGCGGGTCTCAACACTGAAGCTTTCTTT. Its translation: CASSQQAGLNTEAFF.

The genes are TRBV12-5 and TRBJ2-5, with TRBD1 matching 7 bases. The V and J ends lost 6 bases and 1 base, in that order; junction bases with no gene match: 5. Germline CDR1 and CDR2: LGHNT and FRNRAP. This CDR3 is 14 amino acids long. The CDR3 DNA reads TGTGCTAGTGGCCCGGGACAGATCCAAGAGACCCAGTACTTC. It specifies CASGPGQIQETQYF.

V usage is TRBV19 and J usage is TRBJ2-7; 10 bases match TRBD1. The germline V gene has CDR1 LNHDA and CDR2 SQIVND (reference sequence). Losses at the gene ends were 5 bases for V and 6 bases for J; bases not matched to a gene: 7. The CDR3 sequence is 14 residues long. CDR3 protein: CASSVRDRGREQYF. CDR3 DNA sequence: TGTGCCAGTAGTGTCCGGGACAGGGGTCGCGAGCAGTACTTC.

The chain combines TRBV27 with TRBJ1-2; D not certain. V was clipped by 3 bases and J by 3 bases, with 8 bases between them. Germline CDR1 is MNHEY and CDR2 is SMNVEV (reference sequence). This CDR3 is 13 amino acids long. CDR3 amino acids: CASSFGPDYGYTF. CDR3 nucleotides: TGTGCCAGCAGTTTTGGGCCGGACTATGGCTACACCTTC.

The chain combines TRBV6-6 with TRBJ1-1; D is possibly TRBD1 (6 bases). The CDR3 length is 14 residues. Germline CDR1 is MNHNY and CDR2 is SVGAGI (reference sequence). V dropped 6 bases and J dropped 0 bases, with 11 bases sitting between them. CDR3 coding DNA: TGTGCCAGCAGGCTAGGGGGAATGAACACTGAAGCTTTCTTT. Protein product: CASRLGGMNTEAFF.

The chain combines TRBV29-1 with TRBJ2-3, with unresolved D. CDR3 length: 14 amino acids. The V and J ends lost 2 bases and 0 bases respectively, with 9 bases between them. CDR1 and CDR2 from the germline V gene are SQVTM and ANQGSEA. The CDR3 coding sequence is TGCAGCGTTGAAATGCTAGTCAGCACAGATACGCAGTATTTT. Protein product: CSVEMLVSTDTQYF.

The sample holds a few counts of this clonotype. This sequence joins TRBV5-1 and TRBJ1-3, with a tentative D call TRBD1 (5 bases). Per the germline V gene, CDR1 is SGHRS and CDR2 is YFSETQ. The CDR3 loop spans 15 amino acids. The V end lost 2 bases, the J end lost 0 bases, and 9 bases lay between the germline ends. The CDR3 loop is CASSLRGFSGNTIYF. Written as DNA, the CDR3 is TGCGCCAGCAGCTTACGGGGGTTCTCTGGAAACACCATATATTTT.

The chain links TRBV28 to TRBJ1-2; D is possibly TRBD1 (5 bases). Germline-derived CDR1 and CDR2 are MDHEN and SYDVKM. There are 13 residues in the CDR3. Trimming left V 6 bases short and J 3 bases short, with 11 bases between. The CDR3 DNA sequence: TGTGCCAGCAGGGGTAGGGGTCACTATGGCTACACCTTC. Its protein is CASRGRGHYGYTF.

The V call is TRBV15, the J call TRBJ1-1; unclear D gene. V lost 6 bases, J lost 5 bases, and 16 bases lay in between. The CDR3 consists of 14 residues. Germline V lookup: CDR1 LNHNV, CDR2 YYDKDF (reference sequence). As DNA, the CDR3 is TGTGCCACCAGAGCCGGGGATTTTCCGACTGAAGCTTTCTTT. Translation: CATRAGDFPTEAFF.

This rearrangement joins TRBV3-1 to TRBJ2-1, with 8 bases that match TRBD2. CDR1 LGHDT and CDR2 YNNKEL come from the germline V gene (reference sequence). V was clipped by 0 bases and J by 5 bases; unmatched bases: 15. The CDR3 spans 19 residues. The CDR3 bases are TGTGCCAGCAGCCAAGATCCTCCCTGGGGCGGGAGGTCAAACAATGAGCAGTTCTTC. This codes for CASSQDPPWGGRSNNEQFF.

CDR3 loop: CASSPWTGINTEAFF. The CDR3 nucleotides read TGTGCCAGCAGCCCCTGGACAGGGATAAACACTGAAGCTTTCTTT. This chain connects TRBV9 to TRBJ1-1, with 8 bases lining up with TRBD1. V was pared by 4 bases and J by 2 bases, with 7 bases of the junction left unmatched. Per the germline V gene, CDR1 is SGDLS and CDR2 is YYNGEE. The CDR3 has 15 residues.

The chain has TRBV7-9 and TRBJ2-7, with D perhaps TRBD1 (6 bases). Looked up from germline, CDR1 is SEHNR and CDR2 is FQNEAQ (reference sequence). Deletions cut 3 bases from V and 1 base from J, with 10 bases between. The CDR3 spans 14 residues. For the CDR3, the DNA is TGTGCCAGCAGCTTTACAGGGACGTCCTACGAGCAGTACTTC. This translates into CASSFTGTSYEQYF.

The chain uses TRBV29-1 and TRBJ2-3; weak D call: TRBD2 (6 bases). Trimming took 3 bases from V and 6 from J, leaving 13 bases between them. This CDR3 has 13 amino acids. The germline V gene encodes CDR1 SQVTM and CDR2 ANQGSEA. CDR3 DNA sequence: TGCAGCGTTGAGACACTAGCAATGGATACGCAGTATTTT. Its protein product is CSVETLAMDTQYF.

The chain recombines TRBV12-3 or TRBV12-4 with TRBJ2-7; 12 nucleotides line up with TRBD2. The CDR3 extends over 15 amino acids. With 7 bases clipped from V and 3 bases from J, the junction kept 7 bases outside the gene matches. CDR3 protein: CASTSSGGVYYEQYF. The CDR3 DNA reads as TGTGCCAGCACCTCTAGCGGGGGGGTATACTACGAGCAGTACTTC.

The rearrangement uses TRBV20-1 and TRBJ2-1; TRBD2 might be the D (6 bases). Looked up from germline, CDR1 is DFQATT and CDR2 is SNEGSKA (reference sequence). The CDR3 has 16 amino acids. Trimming took off 4 bases at V and 3 bases at J, with 19 bases between the two ends. CDR3 nucleotides: TGCAGTGCTACTCCGTTGGTAGCGGACTACTACAATGAGCAGTTCTTC. Its protein product is CSATPLVADYYNEQFF.

This chain connects TRBV7-9 to TRBJ1-2, with 9 bases identical to TRBD1. Germline CDR1 reads SEHNR; CDR2 reads FQNEAQ (reference sequence). The CDR3 is 15 residues long. V shed 1 base and J 4 bases; nucleotides not matched to a gene: 4. This CDR3 reads CASSLGGQGPYGYTF. The CDR3 region has the DNA TGTGCCAGCAGCTTAGGGGGACAGGGTCCCTATGGCTACACCTTC.

The chain uses TRBV6-5 and TRBJ1-1; D gene unclear. The V end was cut by 2 bases, the J end by 5 bases, with 12 bases between. Germline CDR1 is MNHEY and CDR2 is SVGAGI. The CDR3 totals 14 residues. The CDR3 DNA is TGTGCCAGCAGTTACGAATTGGGGAATACTGAAGCTTTCTTT. It codes for CASSYELGNTEAFF.

The chain has TRBV11-2 and TRBJ1-1; 7 bases match TRBD1. Trimming took 3 bases from V and 10 from J; bases not matched to a gene: 8. The CDR3 contains 13 residues. Germline CDR1 and CDR2: SGHAT and FQNNGV. The CDR3 DNA reads as TGTGCCAGCAGCTTGGGGGGGACAGTTGGAGCTTTCTTT. The encoded protein is CASSLGGTVGAFF.

J is TRBJ1-1 and V is TRBV2; TRBD1 matches 9 bases. The germline CDR1 and CDR2 sequences are SNHLY and FYNNEI. The V and J ends lost 4 bases and 1 base, in that order; junction bases with no gene match: 4. This CDR3 region has 15 residues. CDR3: CASSAQDRGNTEAFF. DNA for the CDR3: TGTGCCAGCAGTGCCCAGGACAGGGGGAACACTGAAGCTTTCTTT.

Concerning this clonotype itself: A read error may account for a junction end that differs from germline. This rearrangement joins TRBV4-1 to TRBJ2-1; D may be TRBD1 (6 bases). This CDR3 has 13 residues. The germline gives CDR1 MGHRA, CDR2 YSYEKL. The chain's CDR3 is CASSQARGNEQLF. As DNA, the CDR3 is TGCGCCAGCAGCCAAGCCAGGGGCAATGAGCAGCTCTTC.

In DNA form, the CDR3 reads TGTGCCATCAGTGACGGTCCGGACAATGAGCAGTTCTTC. It is translated as CAISDGPDNEQFF. J is TRBJ2-1 and V is TRBV10-3; D is ambiguous. Trimming took 3 bases from V and 5 from J, leaving 8 bases between them. CDR1 is ENHRY and CDR2 is SYGVKD in the germline V gene. CDR3 length equals 13 residues.

The genes are TRBV19 and TRBJ2-3; D is unresolved. Germline CDR1 reads LNHDA; CDR2 reads SQIVND (reference sequence). This CDR3 spans 12 amino acids. The V gene lost 0 bases and the J gene lost 7 bases, with 5 bases spanning the gap. The CDR3 DNA is TGTGCCAGTAGTATAGATGTTTATACGCAGTATTTT. Translated: CASSIDVYTQYF.

This clonotype was recorded a few times. The rearrangement joins TRBV4-2 to TRBJ2-5; the match to TRBD2 covers 7 bases. CDR1 is LGHNA and CDR2 is YNFKEQ in the germline V gene. This CDR3 is 17 amino acids long. V was pared by 0 bases and J by 4 bases, with 11 bases of the junction left unmatched. The CDR3 sequence is CASSQDRWREFGETQYF. CDR3 bases: TGTGCCAGCAGCCAAGATCGATGGCGGGAGTTCGGAGAGACCCAGTACTTC.

This clonotype has just a few counts. CDR3 in DNA: TGCGCCAGCAGTCGGCGGGTCGCCTACGAGCAGTACTTC. Residues: CASSRRVAYEQYF. V gene TRBV5-1 combines with J gene TRBJ2-7; TRBD2 might be the D (5 bases). Trimming took off 5 bases at V and 2 bases at J, with 11 bases between the two ends. The CDR3 covers 13 residues. Germline V CDR1 and CDR2: SGHRS, YFSETQ.

The CDR3 DNA is TGTGCCAGCAGTTTATCGGGACAGGGGGCGGGGCCCAACACTGAAGCTTTCTTT. This sequence encodes CASSLSGQGAGPNTEAFF. The rearrangement uses TRBV27 and TRBJ1-1; 12 bases match TRBD1. V gave up 0 bases and J gave up 2 bases; unmatched junction bases: 7. This CDR3 has 18 residues. CDR1 and CDR2 from the germline V gene are MNHEY and SMNVEV (reference sequence).

The chain has TRBV28 and TRBJ2-2, with D possibly being TRBD1 or TRBD2 (5 bases each). CDR1 is MDHEN and CDR2 is SYDVKM in the germline V gene. The CDR3 has 14 amino acids. V was trimmed by 8 bases and J by 2 bases, leaving 12 bases between them. The CDR3, as DNA: TGTGCCAGCCCAGCGGACAAAAACACCGGGGAGCTGTTTTTT. Its translation: CASPADKNTGELFF.

The chain carries TRBV27 and TRBJ2-7, with 12 nucleotides matching TRBD2. The CDR3 totals 15 residues. CDR1 and CDR2 (germline): MNHEY, SMNVEV (reference sequence). Trimming removed 1 base from V and 5 bases from J; junction bases left unmatched: 3. CDR3 bases: TGTGCCAGCAGTTTATTCCTAGCGGGAGGGAACGAGCAGTACTTC. It codes for CASSLFLAGGNEQYF.

This clonotype was recorded a few times. V usage is TRBV5-1 and J usage is TRBJ2-1; D ambiguous. V was clipped by 3 bases and J by 12 bases, with 10 bases between them. CDR3 length: 11 residues. CDR1 is SGHRS and CDR2 is YFSETQ in the germline V gene. In nucleotides, the CDR3 is TGCGCCAGCAGCTCCACCCTACGGCAGTTCTTC. Translated: CASSSTLRQFF.